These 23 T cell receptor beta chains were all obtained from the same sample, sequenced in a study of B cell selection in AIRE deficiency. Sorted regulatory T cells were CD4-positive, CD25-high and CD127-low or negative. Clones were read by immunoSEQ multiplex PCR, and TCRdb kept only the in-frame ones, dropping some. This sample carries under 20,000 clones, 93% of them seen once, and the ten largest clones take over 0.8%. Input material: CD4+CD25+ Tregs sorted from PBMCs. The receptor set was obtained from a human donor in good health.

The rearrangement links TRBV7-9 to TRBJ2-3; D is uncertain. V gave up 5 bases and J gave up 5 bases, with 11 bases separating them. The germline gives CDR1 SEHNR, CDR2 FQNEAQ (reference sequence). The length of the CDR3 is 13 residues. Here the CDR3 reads CASSPPLLDTQYF. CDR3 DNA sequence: TGTGCCAGCAGCCCCCCGTTGTTAGATACGCAGTATTTT. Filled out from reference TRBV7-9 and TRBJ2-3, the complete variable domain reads DTGVSQNPRHKITKRGQNVTFRCDPISEHNRLYWYRQTLGQGPEFLTYFQNEAQLEKSRLLSDRFSAERPKGSFSTLEIQRTEQGDSAMYLCASSPPLLDTQYFGPGTRLTVL.

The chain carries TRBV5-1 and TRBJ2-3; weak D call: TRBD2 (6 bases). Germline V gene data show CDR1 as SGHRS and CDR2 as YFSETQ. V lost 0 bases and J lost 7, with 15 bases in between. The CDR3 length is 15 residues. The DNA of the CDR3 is TGCGCCAGCAGCTTGGGGGACTTCAGTATGAATACGCAGTATTTT. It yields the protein CASSLGDFSMNTQYF.

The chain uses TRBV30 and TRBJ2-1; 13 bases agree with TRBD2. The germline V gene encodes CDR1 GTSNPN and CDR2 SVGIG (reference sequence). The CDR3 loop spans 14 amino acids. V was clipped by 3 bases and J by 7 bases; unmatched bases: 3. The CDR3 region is CAWRGTSGKNEQFF. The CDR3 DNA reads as TGTGCCTGGAGAGGGACTAGCGGGAAGAATGAGCAGTTCTTC.

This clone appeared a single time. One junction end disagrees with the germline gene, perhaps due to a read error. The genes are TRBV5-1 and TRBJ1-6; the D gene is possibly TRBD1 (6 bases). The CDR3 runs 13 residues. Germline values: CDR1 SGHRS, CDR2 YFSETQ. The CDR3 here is CASSLGGGSPLHF. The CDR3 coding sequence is TGCGCCAGCAGTTTGGGAGGGGGATCACCCCTCCACTTT.

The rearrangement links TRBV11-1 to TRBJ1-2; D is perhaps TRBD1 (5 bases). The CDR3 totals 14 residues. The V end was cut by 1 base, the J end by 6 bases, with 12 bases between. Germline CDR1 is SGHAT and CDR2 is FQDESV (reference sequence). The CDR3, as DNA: TGTGCCAGCAGCTTAGTGGGAGGGACGGATGGCTACACCTTC. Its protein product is CASSLVGGTDGYTF. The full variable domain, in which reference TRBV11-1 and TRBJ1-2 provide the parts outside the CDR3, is EAEVAQSPRYKITEKSQAVAFWCDPISGHATLYWYRQILGQGPELLVQFQDESVVDDSQLPKDRFSAERLKGVDSTLKIQPAELGDSAMYLCASSLVGGTDGYTFGSGTRLTVV.

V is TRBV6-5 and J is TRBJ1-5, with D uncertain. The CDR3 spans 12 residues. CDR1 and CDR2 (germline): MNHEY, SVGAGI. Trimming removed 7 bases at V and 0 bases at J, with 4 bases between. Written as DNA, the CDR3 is TGTGCCAGCAAGACTAGCAATCAGCCCCAGCATTTT. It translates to CASKTSNQPQHF.

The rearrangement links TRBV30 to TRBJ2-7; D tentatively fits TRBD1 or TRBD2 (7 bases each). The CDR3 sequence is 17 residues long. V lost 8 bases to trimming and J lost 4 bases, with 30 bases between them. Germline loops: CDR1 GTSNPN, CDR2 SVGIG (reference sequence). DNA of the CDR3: TGTGCCGCGAGGGAGGGGGCTAGCTACGAACCCGCGTACGAGCAGTACTTC. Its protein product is CAAREGASYEPAYEQYF.

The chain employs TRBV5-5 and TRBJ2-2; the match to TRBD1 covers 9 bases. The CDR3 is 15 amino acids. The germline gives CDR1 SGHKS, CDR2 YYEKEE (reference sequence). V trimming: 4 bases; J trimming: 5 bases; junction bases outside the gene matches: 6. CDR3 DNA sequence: TGTGCCAGCAGCCGGGACAGGGTCGGAACCGGGGAGCTGTTTTTT. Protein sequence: CASSRDRVGTGELFF. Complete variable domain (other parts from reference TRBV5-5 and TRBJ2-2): DAGVTQSPTHLIKTRGQQVTLRCSPISGHKSVSWYQQVLGQGPQFIFQYYEKEERGRGNFPDRFSARQFPNYSSELNVNALLLGDSALYLCASSRDRVGTGELFFGEGSRLTVL.

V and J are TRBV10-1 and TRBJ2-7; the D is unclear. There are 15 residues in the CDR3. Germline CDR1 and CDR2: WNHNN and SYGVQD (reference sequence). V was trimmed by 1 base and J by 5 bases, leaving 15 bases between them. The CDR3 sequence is CASSEWIGKNHEQYF. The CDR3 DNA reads TGCGCCAGCAGTGAGTGGATAGGGAAGAATCACGAGCAGTACTTC.

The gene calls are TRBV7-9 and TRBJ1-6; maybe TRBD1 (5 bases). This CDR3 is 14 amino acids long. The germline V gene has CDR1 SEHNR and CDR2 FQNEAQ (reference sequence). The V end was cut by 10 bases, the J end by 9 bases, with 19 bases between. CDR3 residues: CATQGTQRGSPLHF. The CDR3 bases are TGTGCCACGCAAGGGACCCAACGAGGTTCACCCCTCCACTTT.

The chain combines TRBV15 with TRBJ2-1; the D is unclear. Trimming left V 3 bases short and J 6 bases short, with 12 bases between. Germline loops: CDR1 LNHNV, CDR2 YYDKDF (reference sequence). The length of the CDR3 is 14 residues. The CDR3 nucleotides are TGTGCCACCAGCAGCCTACTACTGGGCAATGAGCAGTTCTTC. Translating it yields CATSSLLLGNEQFF. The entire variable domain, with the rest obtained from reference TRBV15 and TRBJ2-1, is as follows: DAMVIQNPRYQVTQFGKPVTLSCSQTLNHNVMYWYQQKSSQAPKLLFHYYDKDFNNEADTPDNFQSRRPNTSFCFLDIRSPGLGDTAMYLCATSSLLLGNEQFFGPGTRLTVL.

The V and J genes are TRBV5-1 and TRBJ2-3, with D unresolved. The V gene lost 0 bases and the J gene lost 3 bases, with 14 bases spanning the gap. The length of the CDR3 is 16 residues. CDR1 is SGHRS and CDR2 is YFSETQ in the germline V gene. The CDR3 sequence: CASSLGSRAGTDTQYF. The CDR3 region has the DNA TGCGCCAGCAGCTTGGGTAGTAGGGCTGGGACAGATACGCAGTATTTT.

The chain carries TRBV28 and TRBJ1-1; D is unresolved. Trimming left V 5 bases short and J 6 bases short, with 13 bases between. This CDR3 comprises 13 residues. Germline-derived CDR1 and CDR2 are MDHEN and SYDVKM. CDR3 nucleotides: TGTGCCAGCAGTCTATCATCCCCCCCTGAAGCTTTCTTT. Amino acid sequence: CASSLSSPPEAFF. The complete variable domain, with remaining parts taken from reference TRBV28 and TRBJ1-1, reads DVKVTQSSRYLVKRTGEKVFLECVQDMDHENMFWYRQDPGLGLRLIYFSYDVKMKEKGDIPEGYSVSREKKERFSLILESASTNQTSMYLCASSLSSPPEAFFGQGTRLTVV.

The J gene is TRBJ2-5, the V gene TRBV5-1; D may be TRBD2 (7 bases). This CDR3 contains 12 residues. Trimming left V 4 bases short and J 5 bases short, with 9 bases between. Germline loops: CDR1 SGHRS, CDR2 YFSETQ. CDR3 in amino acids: CASSPGGETQYF. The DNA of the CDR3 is TGCGCCAGCAGCCCGGGGGGCGAGACCCAGTACTTC.

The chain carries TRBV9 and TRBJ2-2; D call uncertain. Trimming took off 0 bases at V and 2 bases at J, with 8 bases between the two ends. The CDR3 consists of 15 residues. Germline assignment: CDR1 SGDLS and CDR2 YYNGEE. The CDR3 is CASSVEGSNTGELFF. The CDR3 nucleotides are TGTGCCAGCAGCGTAGAAGGGTCAAACACCGGGGAGCTGTTTTTT.

The CDR3 nucleotides are TGTGCCAGCAGCACTCGCCCTGGACAAGGGGTTTTCTTT. This gives the protein CASSTRPGQGVFF. The J gene is TRBJ1-1, the V gene TRBV11-2; D might be TRBD1 (5 bases). CDR3 size: 13 residues. Trimming pared 5 bases from V and 13 bases from J, leaving 20 bases between. Germline-derived CDR1 and CDR2 are SGHAT and FQNNGV.

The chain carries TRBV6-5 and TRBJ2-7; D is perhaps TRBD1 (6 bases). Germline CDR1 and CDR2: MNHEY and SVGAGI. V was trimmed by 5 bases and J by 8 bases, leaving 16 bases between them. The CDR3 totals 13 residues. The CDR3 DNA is TGTGCCAGCAGTGAGGCCCCTGGACAGAAGCAGTACTTC. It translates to CASSEAPGQKQYF.

The CDR3 bases are TGTGCCAGCGGATACGACAGGGGGATGTTGGAGACCCAGTACTTC. Protein: CASGYDRGMLETQYF. The chain uses TRBV6-1 and TRBJ2-5; 9 bases are shared with TRBD1. Losses at the gene ends were 8 bases for V and 5 bases for J; bases not matched to a gene: 12. CDR1 is MNHNS and CDR2 is SASEGT in the germline V gene. The CDR3 has 15 residues.

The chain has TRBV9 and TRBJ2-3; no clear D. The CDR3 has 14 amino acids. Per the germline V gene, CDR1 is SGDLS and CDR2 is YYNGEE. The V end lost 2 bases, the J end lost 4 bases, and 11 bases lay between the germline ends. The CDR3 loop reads CASSVEVYADTQYF. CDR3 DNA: TGTGCCAGCAGCGTTGAGGTCTATGCAGATACGCAGTATTTT.

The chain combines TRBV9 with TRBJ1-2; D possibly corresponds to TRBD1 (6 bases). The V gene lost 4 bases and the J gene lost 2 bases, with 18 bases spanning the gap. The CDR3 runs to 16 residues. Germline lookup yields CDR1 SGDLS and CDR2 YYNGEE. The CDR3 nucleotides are TGTGCCAGCAGCTATAAACAGGGCCGGTACAACTATGGCTACACCTTC. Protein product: CASSYKQGRYNYGYTF.

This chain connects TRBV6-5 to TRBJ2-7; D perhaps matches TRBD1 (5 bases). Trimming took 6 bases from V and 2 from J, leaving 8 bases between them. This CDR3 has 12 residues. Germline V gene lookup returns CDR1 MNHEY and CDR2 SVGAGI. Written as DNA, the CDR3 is TGTGCCAGCAGAACAGGAGCCTACGAGCAGTACTTC. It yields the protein CASRTGAYEQYF.

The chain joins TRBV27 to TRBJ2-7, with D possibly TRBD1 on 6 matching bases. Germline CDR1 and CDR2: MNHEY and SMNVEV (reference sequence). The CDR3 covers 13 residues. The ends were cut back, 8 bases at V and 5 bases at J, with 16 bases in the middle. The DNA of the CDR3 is TGTGCCAGCCGAAGGCAGGGGAGCCACGAGCAGTACTTC. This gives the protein CASRRQGSHEQYF.

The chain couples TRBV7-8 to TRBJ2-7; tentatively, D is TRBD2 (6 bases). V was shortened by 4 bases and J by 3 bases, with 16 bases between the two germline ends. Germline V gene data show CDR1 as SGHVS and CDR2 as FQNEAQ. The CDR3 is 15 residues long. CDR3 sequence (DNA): TGTGCCAGCAGCTACTTAGGAGGGTCCCTCTACGAGCAGTACTTC. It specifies CASSYLGGSLYEQYF.